This T cell receptor (beta chain) was documented in a study of blood T cell repertoires in COVID-19. Overall study context: Donors in the United States, Italy and Spain gave samples during acute or convalescent COVID-19.

Some clones are missing from TCRdb's copy, which holds only in-frame ones; the method was immunoSEQ multiplex PCR. The repertoire holds more than 400,000 clones, with roughly 87% as singletons. CDR1 and CDR2 from the germline V gene are LNHNV and YYDKDF (reference sequence). The V and J ends lost 0 bases and 2 bases respectively, with 12 bases between them. This CDR3 contains 16 residues. Participants reported their clinical history, and cohort assignment relied on those reports. This chain connects TRBV15 to TRBJ2-3; possible D gene TRBD1, 6 bases. The clonotype comes from a man aged 18 to 30 who had recovered from COVID-19. The sequencing input was PBMCs or T cells enriched from blood (not recorded which). This chain's CDR3 is CATSRDGRGSTDTQYF. The CDR3 nucleotides read TGTGCCACCAGCAGAGATGGCAGGGGATCCACAGATACGCAGTATTTT.